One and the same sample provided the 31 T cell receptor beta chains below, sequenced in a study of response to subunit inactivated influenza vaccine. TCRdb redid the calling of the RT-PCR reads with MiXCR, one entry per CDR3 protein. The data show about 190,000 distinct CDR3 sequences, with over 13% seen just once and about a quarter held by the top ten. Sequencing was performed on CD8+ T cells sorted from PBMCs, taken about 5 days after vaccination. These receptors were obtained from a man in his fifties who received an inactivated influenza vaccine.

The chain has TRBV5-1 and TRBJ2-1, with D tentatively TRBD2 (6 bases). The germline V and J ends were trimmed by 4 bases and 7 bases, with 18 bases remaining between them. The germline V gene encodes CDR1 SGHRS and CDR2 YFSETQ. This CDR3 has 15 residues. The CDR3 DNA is TGCGCCAGCAGCCCGACTAGATCCCCCAAGAATGAGCAGTTCTTC. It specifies CASSPTRSPKNEQFF.

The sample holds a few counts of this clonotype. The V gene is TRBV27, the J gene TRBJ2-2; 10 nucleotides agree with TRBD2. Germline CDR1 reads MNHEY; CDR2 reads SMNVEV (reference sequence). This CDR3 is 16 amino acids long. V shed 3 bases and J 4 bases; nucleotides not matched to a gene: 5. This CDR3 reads CASSFIAGGGTGELFF. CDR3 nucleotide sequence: TGTGCCAGCAGTTTTATAGCGGGGGGTGGCACCGGGGAGCTGTTTTTT.

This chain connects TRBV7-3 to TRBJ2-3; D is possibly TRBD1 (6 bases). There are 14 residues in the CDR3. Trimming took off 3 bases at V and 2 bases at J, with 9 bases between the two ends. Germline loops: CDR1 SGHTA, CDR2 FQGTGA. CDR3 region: CASSLLGHTDTQYF. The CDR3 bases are TGTGCCAGCAGCTTGCTGGGACACACAGATACGCAGTATTTT.

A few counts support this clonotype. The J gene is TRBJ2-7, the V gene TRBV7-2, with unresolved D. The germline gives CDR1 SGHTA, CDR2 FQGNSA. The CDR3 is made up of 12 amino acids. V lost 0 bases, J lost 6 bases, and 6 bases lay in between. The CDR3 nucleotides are TGTGCCAGCAGCTTAGCGTCCCTCGAGCAGTACTTC. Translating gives CASSLASLEQYF.

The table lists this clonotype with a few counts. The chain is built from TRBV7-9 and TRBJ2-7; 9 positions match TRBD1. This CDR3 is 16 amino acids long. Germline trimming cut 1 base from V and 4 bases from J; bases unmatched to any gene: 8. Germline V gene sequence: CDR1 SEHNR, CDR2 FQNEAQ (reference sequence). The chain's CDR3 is CASSLGAGTGRYEQYF. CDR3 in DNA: TGTGCCAGCAGCTTAGGTGCGGGGACAGGGCGATACGAGCAGTACTTC.

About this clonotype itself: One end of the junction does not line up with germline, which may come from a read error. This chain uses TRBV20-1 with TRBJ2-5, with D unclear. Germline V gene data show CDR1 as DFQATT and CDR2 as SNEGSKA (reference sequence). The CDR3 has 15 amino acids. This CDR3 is CCARDWNSFQETQYF. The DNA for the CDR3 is TGCTGTGCTAGAGATTGGAACAGCTTCCAAGAGACCCAGTACTTC.

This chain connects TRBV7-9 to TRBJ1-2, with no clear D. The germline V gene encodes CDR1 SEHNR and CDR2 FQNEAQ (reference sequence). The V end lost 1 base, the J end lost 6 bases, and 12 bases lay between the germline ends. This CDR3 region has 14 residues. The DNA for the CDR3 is TGTGCCAGCAGCTTAGTGACGGTTGGGAATGGCTACACCTTC. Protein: CASSLVTVGNGYTF.

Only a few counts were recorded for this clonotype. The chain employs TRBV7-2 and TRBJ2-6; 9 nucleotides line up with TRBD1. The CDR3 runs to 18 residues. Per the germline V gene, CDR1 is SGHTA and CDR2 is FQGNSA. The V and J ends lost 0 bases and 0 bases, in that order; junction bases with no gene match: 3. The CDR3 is CASSLAGTGFSGANVLTF. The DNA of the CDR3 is TGTGCCAGCAGCTTAGCAGGGACAGGGTTCTCTGGGGCCAACGTCCTGACTTTC.

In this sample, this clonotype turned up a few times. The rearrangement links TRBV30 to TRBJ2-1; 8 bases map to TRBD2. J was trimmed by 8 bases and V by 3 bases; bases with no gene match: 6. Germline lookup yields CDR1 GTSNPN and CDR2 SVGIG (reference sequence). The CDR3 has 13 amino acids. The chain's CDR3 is CAWSVGLVYEQFF. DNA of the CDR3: TGTGCCTGGAGCGTGGGACTAGTTTATGAGCAGTTCTTC.

As DNA, the CDR3 is TGTGCCAGCAGCTTAGTTCGGCAGGGGTCACATTCACCCCTCCACTTT. Protein sequence: CASSLVRQGSHSPLHF. V usage is TRBV7-2 and J usage is TRBJ1-6; D may be TRBD1 (6 bases). V lost 1 base, J lost 8 bases, and 15 bases lay in between. Germline V gene data show CDR1 as SGHTA and CDR2 as FQGNSA. CDR3 length equals 16 residues.

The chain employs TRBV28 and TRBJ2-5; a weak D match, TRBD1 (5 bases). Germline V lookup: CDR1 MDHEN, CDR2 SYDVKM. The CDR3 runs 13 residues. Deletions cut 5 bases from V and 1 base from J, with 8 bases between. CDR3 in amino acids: CASSTDSQETQYF. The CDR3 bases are TGTGCCAGCAGTACCGACAGCCAAGAGACCCAGTACTTC.

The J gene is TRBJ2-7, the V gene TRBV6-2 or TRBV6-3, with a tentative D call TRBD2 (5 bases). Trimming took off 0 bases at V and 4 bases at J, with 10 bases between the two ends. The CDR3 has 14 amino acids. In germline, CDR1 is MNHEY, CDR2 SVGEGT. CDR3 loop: CASSYSRERYEQYF. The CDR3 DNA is TGTGCCAGCAGTTACTCGAGGGAGAGGTACGAGCAGTACTTC.

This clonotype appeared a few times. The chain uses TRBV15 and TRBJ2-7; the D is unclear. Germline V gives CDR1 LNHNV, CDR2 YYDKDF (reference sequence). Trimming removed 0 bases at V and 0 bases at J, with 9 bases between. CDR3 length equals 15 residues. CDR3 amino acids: CATSRDQVGSYEQYF. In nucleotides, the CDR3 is TGTGCCACCAGCAGAGATCAAGTGGGCTCCTACGAGCAGTACTTC.

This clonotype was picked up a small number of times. The CDR3 reads CASSGTGSNQPQHF. CDR3 nucleotide sequence: TGTGCCAGCAGTGGGACAGGCAGCAATCAGCCCCAGCATTTT. This sequence joins TRBV28 and TRBJ1-5; 8 bases match TRBD1. The trim removed 5 bases at V and 1 base at J, leaving 1 base unmatched. Germline V CDR1 and CDR2: MDHEN, SYDVKM. This CDR3 region has 14 residues.

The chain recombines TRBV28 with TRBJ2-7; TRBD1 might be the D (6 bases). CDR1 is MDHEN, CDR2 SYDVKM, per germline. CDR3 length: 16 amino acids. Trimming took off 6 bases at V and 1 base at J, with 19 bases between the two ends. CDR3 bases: TGTGCCAGCAGCTGGACGACCGGGACAAGATCCTACGAGCAGTACTTC. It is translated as CASSWTTGTRSYEQYF.

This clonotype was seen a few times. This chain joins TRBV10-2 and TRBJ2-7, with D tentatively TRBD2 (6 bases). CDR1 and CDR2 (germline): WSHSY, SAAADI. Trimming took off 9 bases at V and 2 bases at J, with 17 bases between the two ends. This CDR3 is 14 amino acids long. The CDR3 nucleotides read TGCGCCAGTGGAGATCGGGACTCCACCTACGAGCAGTACTTC. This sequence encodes CASGDRDSTYEQYF.

In DNA, the CDR3 is TGTGCCAGCAGTTATACCCTCTCCTACGAGCAGTACTTC. The encoded protein is CASSYTLSYEQYF. This chain links TRBV12-3 or TRBV12-4 with TRBJ2-7; D is unclear. This CDR3 region has 13 residues. V dropped 4 bases and J dropped 0 bases, with 7 bases sitting between them.

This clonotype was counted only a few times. The CDR3 DNA reads TGCAGTGCTAGTCGACCGGTTATTTTTTCTAGCACAGATACGCAGTATTTT. Encoded protein: CSASRPVIFSSTDTQYF. This chain joins TRBV20-1 and TRBJ2-3; no clear D gene. CDR3 length: 17 residues. V lost 3 bases to trimming and J lost 0 bases, with 19 bases between them. In germline, CDR1 is DFQATT, CDR2 SNEGSKA (reference sequence).

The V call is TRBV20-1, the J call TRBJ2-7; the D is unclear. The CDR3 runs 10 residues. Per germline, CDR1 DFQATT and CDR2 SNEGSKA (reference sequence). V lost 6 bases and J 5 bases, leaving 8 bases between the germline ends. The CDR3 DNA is TGCAGTGCGATACGGGACGAGCAGTACTTC. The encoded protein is CSAIRDEQYF.

CDR3 residues: CASSPGVLLGGTGELFF. DNA of the CDR3: TGCGCCAGCAGCCCGGGGGTACTACTAGGGGGCACCGGGGAGCTGTTTTTT. This chain joins TRBV4-3 and TRBJ2-2; possibly TRBD1 or TRBD2 for D (6 bases each). V gave up 4 bases and J gave up 4 bases, with 19 bases separating them. CDR1 and CDR2 from the germline V gene are LGHNA and YSLEER. CDR3 size: 17 residues.

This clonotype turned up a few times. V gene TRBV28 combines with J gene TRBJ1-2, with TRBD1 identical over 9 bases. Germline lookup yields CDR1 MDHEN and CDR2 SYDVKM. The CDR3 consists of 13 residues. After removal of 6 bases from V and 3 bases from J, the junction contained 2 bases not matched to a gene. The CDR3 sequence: CASRRQGDYGYTF. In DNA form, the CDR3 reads TGTGCCAGCAGAAGACAGGGGGACTATGGCTACACCTTC.

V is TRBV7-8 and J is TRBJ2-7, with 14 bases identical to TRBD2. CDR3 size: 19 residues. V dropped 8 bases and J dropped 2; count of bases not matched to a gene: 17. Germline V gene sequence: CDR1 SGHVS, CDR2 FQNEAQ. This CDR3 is CASAPYDRTSGRLTYEQYF. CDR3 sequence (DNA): TGTGCCAGCGCACCTTACGATCGGACTAGCGGGAGGTTAACCTACGAGCAGTACTTC.

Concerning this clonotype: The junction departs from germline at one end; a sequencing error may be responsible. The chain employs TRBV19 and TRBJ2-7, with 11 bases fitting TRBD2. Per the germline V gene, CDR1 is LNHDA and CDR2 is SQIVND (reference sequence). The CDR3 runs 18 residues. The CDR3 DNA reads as TGTGCTAGTAGTATAGGTGCCCTACTAGCGGGAGATCCCTACGAGCAGTACTTC. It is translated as CASSIGALLAGDPYEQYF.

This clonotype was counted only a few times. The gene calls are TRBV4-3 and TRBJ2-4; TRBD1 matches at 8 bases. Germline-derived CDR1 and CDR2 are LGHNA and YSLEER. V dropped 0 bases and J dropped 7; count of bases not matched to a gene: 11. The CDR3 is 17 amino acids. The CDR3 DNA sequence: TGCGCCAGCAGCCAAGATTGGCCAGGGGGCGTTAGGAACATTCAGTACTTC. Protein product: CASSQDWPGGVRNIQYF.

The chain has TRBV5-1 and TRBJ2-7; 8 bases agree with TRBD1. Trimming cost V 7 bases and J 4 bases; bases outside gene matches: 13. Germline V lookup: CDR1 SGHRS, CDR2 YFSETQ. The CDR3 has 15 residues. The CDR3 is CASRDRSWSVYEQYF. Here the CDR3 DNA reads TGCGCCAGCCGGGACAGGAGCTGGAGTGTTTACGAGCAGTACTTC.

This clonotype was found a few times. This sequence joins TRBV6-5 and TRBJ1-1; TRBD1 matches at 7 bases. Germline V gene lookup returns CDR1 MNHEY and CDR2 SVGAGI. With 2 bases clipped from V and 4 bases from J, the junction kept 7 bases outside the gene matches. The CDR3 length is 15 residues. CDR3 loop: CASSYTATGVTEAFF. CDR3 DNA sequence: TGTGCCAGCAGTTACACAGCTACAGGGGTCACTGAAGCTTTCTTT.

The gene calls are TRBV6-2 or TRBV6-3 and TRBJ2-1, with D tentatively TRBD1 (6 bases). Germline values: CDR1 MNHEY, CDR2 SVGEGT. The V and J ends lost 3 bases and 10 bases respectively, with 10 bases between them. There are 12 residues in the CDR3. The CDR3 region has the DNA TGTGCCAGCAGTTATTCTAGGGGGGAGCAGTTCTTC. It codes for CASSYSRGEQFF.

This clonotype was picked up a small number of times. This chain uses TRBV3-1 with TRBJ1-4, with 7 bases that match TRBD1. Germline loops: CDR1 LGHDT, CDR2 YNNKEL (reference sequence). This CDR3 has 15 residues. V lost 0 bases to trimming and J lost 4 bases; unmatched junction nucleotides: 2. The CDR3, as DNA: TGTGCCAGCAGCCAAGATGACAGGGTTAATGAAAAACTGTTTTTT. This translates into CASSQDDRVNEKLFF.

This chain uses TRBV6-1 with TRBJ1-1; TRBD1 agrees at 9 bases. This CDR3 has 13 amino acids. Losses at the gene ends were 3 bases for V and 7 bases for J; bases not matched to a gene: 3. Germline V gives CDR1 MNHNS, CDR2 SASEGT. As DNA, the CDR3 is TGTGCCAGCAGTGATATGACAGGGGGTGAAGCTTTCTTT. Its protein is CASSDMTGGEAFF.

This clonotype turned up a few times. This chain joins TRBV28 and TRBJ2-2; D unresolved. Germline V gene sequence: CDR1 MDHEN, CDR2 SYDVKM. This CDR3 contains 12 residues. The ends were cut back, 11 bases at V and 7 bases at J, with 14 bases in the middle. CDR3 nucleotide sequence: TGTGCCGTCCTAACAGTTGGCGGGGAGCTGTTTTTT. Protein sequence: CAVLTVGGELFF.

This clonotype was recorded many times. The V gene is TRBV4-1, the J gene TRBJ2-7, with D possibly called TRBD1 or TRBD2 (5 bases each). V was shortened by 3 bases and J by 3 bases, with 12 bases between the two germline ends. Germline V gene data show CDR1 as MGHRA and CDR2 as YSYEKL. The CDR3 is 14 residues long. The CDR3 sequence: CASSQRLGDYEQYF. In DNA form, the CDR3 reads TGCGCCAGCAGCCAGAGGCTGGGGGACTACGAGCAGTACTTC.